There are many counts of the clone carrying this T cell receptor (beta chain). The data stem from a study of naive and memory T cell subsets. From the second PCR step, alpha and beta chains were amplified apart. Both TRBC1 and TRBC2 were covered by a beta constant-region primer of two equimolar oligonucleotides. The cDNA 3' end received a ligated single-stranded oligonucleotide carrying the SP2 primer and a 12-nucleotide UMI. TCRdb re-analysed the UMI-ligation and nested PCR reads in MiXCR, keeping a single row per CDR3 protein. The sample carries 100,000 or so distinct CDR3 sequences, 7% to 7.5% recorded once. This TCR was recovered from a human donor in good health. Input material: central memory CD4+ T cells from blood.

CDR3 protein: CASSLRRNSPLHF. The CDR3 DNA sequence: TGTGCCAGCAGTCTGCGGCGAAATTCACCCCTCCACTTT. The chain employs TRBV11-1 and TRBJ1-6; the D is unclear. The germline gives CDR1 SGHAT, CDR2 FQDESV (reference sequence). This CDR3 comprises 13 residues. Deletions cut 6 bases from V and 7 bases from J, with 10 bases between.